This TCR beta chain was captured by sequencing in a study of blood T cell repertoires in COVID-19. Looking at the study overall: Whether acute or convalescent, the COVID-19 samples came from the United States, Italy and Spain.

Sequencing was performed with immunoSEQ multiplex PCR; in TCRdb, only in-frame clones are kept and a portion is missing. The data hold about 120,000 clones, with roughly 82% observed a single time. Germline lookup yields CDR1 MNHEY and CDR2 SMNVEV (reference sequence). V lost 7 bases, J lost 1 base, and 15 bases stayed unmatched. This CDR3 spans 18 amino acids. The source of this sequence is a human donor in a cohort sampled during active COVID-19. The V call is TRBV27, the J call TRBJ2-1; 8 bases are a match to TRBD1. Input material: peripheral blood. In nucleotides, the CDR3 is TGTGCCAGCACCCCCCAGGGGGCGCCCAAGGGATCCTACAATGAGCAGTTCTTC. Its protein product is CASTPQGAPKGSYNEQFF.